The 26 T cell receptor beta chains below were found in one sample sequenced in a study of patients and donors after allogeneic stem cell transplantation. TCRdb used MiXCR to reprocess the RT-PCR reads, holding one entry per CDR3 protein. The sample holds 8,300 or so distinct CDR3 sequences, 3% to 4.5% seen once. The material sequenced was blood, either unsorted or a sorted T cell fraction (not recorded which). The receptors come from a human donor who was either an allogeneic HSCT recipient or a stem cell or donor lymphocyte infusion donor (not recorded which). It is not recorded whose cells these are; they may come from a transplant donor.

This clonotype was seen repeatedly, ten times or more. CDR3 sequence reads: CSARDRGGQGREKLFF. CDR3 in DNA: TGCAGTGCTAGAGATCGGGGGGGACAGGGGAGGGAAAAACTGTTTTTT. The chain employs TRBV20-1 and TRBJ1-4; 10 nucleotides line up with TRBD1. Germline V CDR1 and CDR2: DFQATT, SNEGSKA (reference sequence). CDR3 size: 16 residues. Trimming removed 0 bases from V and 8 bases from J; junction bases left unmatched: 9.

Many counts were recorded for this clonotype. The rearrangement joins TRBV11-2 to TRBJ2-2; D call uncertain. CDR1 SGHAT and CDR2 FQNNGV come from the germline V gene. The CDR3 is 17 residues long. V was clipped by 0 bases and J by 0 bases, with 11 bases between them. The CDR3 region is CASSLDWAPANTGELFF. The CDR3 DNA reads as TGTGCCAGCAGCTTAGATTGGGCGCCCGCGAACACCGGGGAGCTGTTTTTT.

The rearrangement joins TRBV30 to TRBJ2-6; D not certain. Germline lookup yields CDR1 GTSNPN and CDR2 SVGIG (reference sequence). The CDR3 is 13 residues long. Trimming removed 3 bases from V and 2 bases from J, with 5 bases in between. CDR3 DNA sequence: TGTGCCTGGAGGGTCGCTGGGGCCAACGTCCTGACTTTC. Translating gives CAWRVAGANVLTF.

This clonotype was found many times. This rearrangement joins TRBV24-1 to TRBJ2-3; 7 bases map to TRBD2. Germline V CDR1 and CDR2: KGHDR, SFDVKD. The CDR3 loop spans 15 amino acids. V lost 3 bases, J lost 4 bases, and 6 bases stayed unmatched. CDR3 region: CATSDPGGPPDTQYF. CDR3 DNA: TGTGCCACCAGTGATCCGGGAGGCCCCCCAGATACGCAGTATTTT.

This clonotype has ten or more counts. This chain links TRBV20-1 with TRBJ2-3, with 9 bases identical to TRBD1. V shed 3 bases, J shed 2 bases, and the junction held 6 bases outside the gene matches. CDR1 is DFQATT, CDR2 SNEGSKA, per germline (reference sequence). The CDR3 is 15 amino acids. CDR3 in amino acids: CSASITGGITDTQYF. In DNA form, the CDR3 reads TGCAGTGCTAGTATTACAGGGGGCATCACAGATACGCAGTATTTT.

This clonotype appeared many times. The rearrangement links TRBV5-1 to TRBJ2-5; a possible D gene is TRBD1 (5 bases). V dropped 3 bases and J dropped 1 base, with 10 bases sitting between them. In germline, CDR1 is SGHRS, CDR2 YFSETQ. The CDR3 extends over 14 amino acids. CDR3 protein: CASSSDRAQETQYF. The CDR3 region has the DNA TGCGCCAGCAGCTCCGACAGAGCCCAAGAGACCCAGTACTTC. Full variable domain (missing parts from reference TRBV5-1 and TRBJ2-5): KAGVTQTPRYLIKTRGQQVTLSCSPISGHRSVSWYQQTPGQGLQFLFEYFSETQRNKGNFPGRFSGRQFSNSRSEMNVSTLELGDSALYLCASSSDRAQETQYFGPGTRLLVL.

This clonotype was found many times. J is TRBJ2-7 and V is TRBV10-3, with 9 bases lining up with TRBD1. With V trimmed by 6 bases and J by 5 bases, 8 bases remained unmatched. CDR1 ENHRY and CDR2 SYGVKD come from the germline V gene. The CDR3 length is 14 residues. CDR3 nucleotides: TGTGCCATCAGGCCGGGACAGGGCTCGGACGAGCAGTACTTC. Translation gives CAIRPGQGSDEQYF.

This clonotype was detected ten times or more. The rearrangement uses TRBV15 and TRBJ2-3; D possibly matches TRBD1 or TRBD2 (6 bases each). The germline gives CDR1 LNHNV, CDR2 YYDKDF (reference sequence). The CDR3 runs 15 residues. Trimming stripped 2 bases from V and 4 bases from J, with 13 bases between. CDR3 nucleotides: TGTGCCACCAGCAGACGACAGGAGGGGGCAGATACGCAGTATTTT. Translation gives CATSRRQEGADTQYF. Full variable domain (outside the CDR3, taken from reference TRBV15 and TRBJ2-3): DAMVIQNPRYQVTQFGKPVTLSCSQTLNHNVMYWYQQKSSQAPKLLFHYYDKDFNNEADTPDNFQSRRPNTSFCFLDIRSPGLGDTAMYLCATSRRQEGADTQYFGPGTRLTVL.

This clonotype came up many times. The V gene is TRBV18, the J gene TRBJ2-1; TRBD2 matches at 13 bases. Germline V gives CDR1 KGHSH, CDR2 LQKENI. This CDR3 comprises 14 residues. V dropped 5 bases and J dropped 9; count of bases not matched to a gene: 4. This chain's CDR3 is CASSSGLAGVEQFF. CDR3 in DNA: TGTGCCAGCTCATCCGGACTAGCGGGAGTTGAGCAGTTCTTC.

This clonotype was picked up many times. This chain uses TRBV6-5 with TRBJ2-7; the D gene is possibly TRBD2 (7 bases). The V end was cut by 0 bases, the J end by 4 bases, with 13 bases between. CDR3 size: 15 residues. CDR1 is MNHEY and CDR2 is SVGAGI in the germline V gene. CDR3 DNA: TGTGCCAGCAGTTACTCGGACAGCGGGGTTTACGAGCAGTACTTC. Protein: CASSYSDSGVYEQYF.

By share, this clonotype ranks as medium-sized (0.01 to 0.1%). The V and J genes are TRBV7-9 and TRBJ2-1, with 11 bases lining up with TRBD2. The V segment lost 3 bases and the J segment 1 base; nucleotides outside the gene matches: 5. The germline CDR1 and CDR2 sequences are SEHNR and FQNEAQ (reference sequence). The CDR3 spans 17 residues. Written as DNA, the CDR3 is TGTGCCAGCAGCTTGGGGGGACTAGCGGTGTCCTACAATGAGCAGTTCTTC. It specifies CASSLGGLAVSYNEQFF.

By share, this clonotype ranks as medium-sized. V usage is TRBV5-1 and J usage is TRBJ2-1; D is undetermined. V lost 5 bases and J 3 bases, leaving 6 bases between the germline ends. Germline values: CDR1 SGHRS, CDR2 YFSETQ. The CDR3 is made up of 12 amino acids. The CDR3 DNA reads TGCGCCAGCAGTCTGTACTACAATGAGCAGTTCTTC. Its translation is CASSLYYNEQFF. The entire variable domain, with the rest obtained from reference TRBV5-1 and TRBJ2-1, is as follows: KAGVTQTPRYLIKTRGQQVTLSCSPISGHRSVSWYQQTPGQGLQFLFEYFSETQRNKGNFPGRFSGRQFSNSRSEMNVSTLELGDSALYLCASSLYYNEQFFGPGTRLTVL.

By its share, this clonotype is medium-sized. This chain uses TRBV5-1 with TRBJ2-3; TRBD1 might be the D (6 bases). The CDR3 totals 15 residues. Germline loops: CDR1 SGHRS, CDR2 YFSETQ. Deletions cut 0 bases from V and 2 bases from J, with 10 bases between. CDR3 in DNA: TGCGCCAGCAGCTTGGCGCAGGGGATCACAGATACGCAGTATTTT. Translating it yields CASSLAQGITDTQYF.

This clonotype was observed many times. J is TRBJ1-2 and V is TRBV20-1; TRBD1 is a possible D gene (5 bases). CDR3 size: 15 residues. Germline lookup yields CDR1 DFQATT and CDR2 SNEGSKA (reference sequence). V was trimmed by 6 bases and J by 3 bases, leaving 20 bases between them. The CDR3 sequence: CSAANRWGEDYGYTF. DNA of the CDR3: TGCAGTGCCGCCAATCGATGGGGGGAGGACTATGGCTACACCTTC.

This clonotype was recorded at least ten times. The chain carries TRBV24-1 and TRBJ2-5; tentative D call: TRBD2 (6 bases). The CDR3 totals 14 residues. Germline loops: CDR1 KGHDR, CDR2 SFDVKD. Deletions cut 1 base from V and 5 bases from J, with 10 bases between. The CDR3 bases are TGTGCCACCAGTGATTTCGGGGGATCCGAGACCCAGTACTTC. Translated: CATSDFGGSETQYF.

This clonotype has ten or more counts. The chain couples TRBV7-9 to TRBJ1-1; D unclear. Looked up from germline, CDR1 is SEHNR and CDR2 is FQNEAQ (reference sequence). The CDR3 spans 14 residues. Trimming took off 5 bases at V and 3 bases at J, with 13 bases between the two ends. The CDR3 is CASSNIQSHTEAFF. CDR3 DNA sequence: TGTGCCAGCAGCAACATCCAGAGCCACACTGAAGCTTTCTTT.

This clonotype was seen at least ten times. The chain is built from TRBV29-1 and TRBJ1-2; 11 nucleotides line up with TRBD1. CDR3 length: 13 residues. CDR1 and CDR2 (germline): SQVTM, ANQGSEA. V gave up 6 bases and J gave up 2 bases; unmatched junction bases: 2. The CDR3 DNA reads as TGCAGCGTAGGACAGGGGGCAAACTATGGCTACACCTTC. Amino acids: CSVGQGANYGYTF.

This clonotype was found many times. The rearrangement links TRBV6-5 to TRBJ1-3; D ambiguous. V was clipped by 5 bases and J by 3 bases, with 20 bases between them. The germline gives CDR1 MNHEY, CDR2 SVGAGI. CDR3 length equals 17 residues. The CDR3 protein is CASSNLGSFSGGNTIYF. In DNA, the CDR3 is TGTGCCAGCAGTAACCTGGGGAGCTTTTCGGGTGGAAACACCATATATTTT.

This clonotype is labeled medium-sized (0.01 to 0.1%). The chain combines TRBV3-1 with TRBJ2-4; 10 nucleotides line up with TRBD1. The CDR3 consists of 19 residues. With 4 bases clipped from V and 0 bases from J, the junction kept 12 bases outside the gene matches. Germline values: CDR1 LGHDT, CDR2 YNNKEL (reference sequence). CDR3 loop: CASSRSGTGATTAKNIQYF. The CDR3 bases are TGTGCCAGCAGCCGGTCCGGGACAGGGGCAACGACAGCCAAAAACATTCAGTACTTC.

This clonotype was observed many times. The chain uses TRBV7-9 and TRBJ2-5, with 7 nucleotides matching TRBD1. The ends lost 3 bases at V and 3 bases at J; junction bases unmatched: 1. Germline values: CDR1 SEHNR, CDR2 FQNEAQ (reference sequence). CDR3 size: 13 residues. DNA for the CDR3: TGTGCCAGCAGCTTGGGACAGAAAGAGACCCAGTACTTC. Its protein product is CASSLGQKETQYF.

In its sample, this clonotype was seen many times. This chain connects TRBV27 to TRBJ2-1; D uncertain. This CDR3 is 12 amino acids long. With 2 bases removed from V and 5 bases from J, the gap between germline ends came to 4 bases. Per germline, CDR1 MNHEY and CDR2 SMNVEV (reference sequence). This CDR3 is CASSLLNNEQFF. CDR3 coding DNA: TGTGCCAGCAGTTTACTAAACAATGAGCAGTTCTTC.

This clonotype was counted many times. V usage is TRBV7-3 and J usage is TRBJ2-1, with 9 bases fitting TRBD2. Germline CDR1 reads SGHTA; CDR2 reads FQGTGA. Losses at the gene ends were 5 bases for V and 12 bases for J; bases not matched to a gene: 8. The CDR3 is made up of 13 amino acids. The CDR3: CASSPGTSPMQFF. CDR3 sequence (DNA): TGTGCCAGCAGCCCAGGGACTAGCCCAATGCAGTTCTTC.

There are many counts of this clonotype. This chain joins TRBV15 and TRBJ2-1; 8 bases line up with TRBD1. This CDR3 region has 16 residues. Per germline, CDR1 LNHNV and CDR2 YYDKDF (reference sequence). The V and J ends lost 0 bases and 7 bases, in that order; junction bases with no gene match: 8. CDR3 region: CATSRDLGTGWNEQFF. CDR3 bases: TGTGCCACCAGCAGAGATCTAGGGACAGGCTGGAATGAGCAGTTCTTC.

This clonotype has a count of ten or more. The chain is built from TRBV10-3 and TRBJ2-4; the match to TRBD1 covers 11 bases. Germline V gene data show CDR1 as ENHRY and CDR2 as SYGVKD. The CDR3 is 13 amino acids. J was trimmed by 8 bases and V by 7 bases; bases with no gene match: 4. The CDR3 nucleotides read TGTGCCATCAACCGGGACAGGGGGGACATTCAGTACTTC. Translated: CAINRDRGDIQYF.

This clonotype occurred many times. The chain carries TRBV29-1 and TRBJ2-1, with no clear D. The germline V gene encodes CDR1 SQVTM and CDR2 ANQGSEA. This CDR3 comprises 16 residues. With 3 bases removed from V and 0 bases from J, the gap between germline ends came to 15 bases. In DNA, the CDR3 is TGCAGCGTTGAGGGCGCCAGGTCAATCTCCTACAATGAGCAGTTCTTC. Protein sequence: CSVEGARSISYNEQFF.

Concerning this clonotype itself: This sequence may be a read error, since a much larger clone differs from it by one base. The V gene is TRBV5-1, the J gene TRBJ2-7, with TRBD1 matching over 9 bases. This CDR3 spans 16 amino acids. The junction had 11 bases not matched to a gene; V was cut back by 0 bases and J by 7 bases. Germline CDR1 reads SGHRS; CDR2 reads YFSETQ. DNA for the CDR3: TGCGCCAGCAGCTTGGCCATACAGGGGGCCACCGGGGAGCAGTACTTC. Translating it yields CASSLAIQGATGEQYF. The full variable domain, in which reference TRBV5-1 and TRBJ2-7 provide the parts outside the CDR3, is KAGVTQTPRYLIKTRGQQVTLSCSPISGHRSVSWYQQTPGQGLQFLFEYFSETQRNKGNFPGRFSGRQFSNSRSEMNVSTLELGDSALYLCASSLAIQGATGEQYFGPGTRLTVT.